The clone carrying this TCR beta chain was seen only once. Germline V gene lookup returns CDR1 SGHTA and CDR2 FQGTGA. V lost 3 bases and J 5 bases, leaving 8 bases between the germline ends. The CDR3 spans 13 residues. PCR employed 60 Vbeta and 13 Jbeta primers. The assay was immunoSEQ multiplex PCR, and TCRdb's table has in-frame clones only and misses some. The sample has around 150,000 clones; around 80% are singletons. The data were obtained in a study of cytomegalovirus exposure and HLA in healthy donors. Study summary: Approximately 85 million unique TCRs from HLA-typed donors were held in an early data release.

Sequenced sample: PBMCs. This receptor was obtained from a male donor in good health and CMV-seropositive. The chain joins TRBV7-3 to TRBJ2-1; TRBD1 might be the D (6 bases). CDR3 bases: TGTGCCAGCAGCTTGGACAGACACAATGAGCAGTTCTTC. This translates into CASSLDRHNEQFF.